What follows are 24 T cell receptor beta chains derived from one specimen sequenced in a study of blood T cell repertoires in COVID-19. Method: immunoSEQ multiplex PCR; TCRdb's copy keeps in-frame clones and lacks some. The data show 350,000 to 450,000 clones, just over 90% seen once. The sequencing sample was made of PBMCs or T cells enriched from blood (not recorded which). These receptors were collected from a woman between 35 and 50 years old who had been exposed to COVID-19.

V is TRBV7-9 and J is TRBJ2-7, with D maybe TRBD1 (6 bases). The V end lost 5 bases, the J end lost 1 base, and 12 bases lay between the germline ends. In germline, CDR1 is SEHNR, CDR2 FQNEAQ (reference sequence). The CDR3 loop spans 14 amino acids. CDR3 amino acids: CASSPRTVSYEQYF. CDR3 sequence (DNA): TGTGCCAGCAGCCCCCGGACAGTTTCCTACGAGCAGTACTTC.

The chain joins TRBV7-2 to TRBJ1-2, with 8 bases lining up with TRBD1. Trimming at V came to 0 bases and at J to 5 bases, leaving 8 bases not matched to a gene. The CDR3 runs to 16 residues. Germline V gene sequence: CDR1 SGHTA, CDR2 FQGNSA. CDR3 sequence: CASSLASQGAGYGYTF. The CDR3 DNA sequence: TGTGCCAGCAGCTTAGCGTCCCAGGGGGCAGGATATGGCTACACCTTC.

The CDR3 sequence is CASSGAGTGDPGNTIYF. In DNA form, the CDR3 reads TGTGCCAGCAGTGGGGCCGGGACAGGGGATCCTGGAAACACCATATATTTT. The V gene is TRBV2, the J gene TRBJ1-3, with TRBD1 matching 10 bases. The V gene's germline CDR1 is SNHLY and CDR2 FYNNEI. V lost 4 bases, J lost 2 bases, and 8 bases stayed unmatched. There are 17 residues in the CDR3.

The J gene is TRBJ1-2, the V gene TRBV24-1; D might be TRBD1 (6 bases). Per germline, CDR1 KGHDR and CDR2 SFDVKD. The V and J ends lost 7 bases and 4 bases respectively, with 12 bases between them. CDR3 size: 13 residues. CDR3 coding DNA: TGTGCCACCAGCCGACAGGAGTTCTATGGCTACACCTTC. The encoded protein is CATSRQEFYGYTF.

V and J are TRBV4-2 and TRBJ2-3; D not resolved. CDR3 length equals 14 residues. CDR1 is LGHNA and CDR2 is YNFKEQ in the germline V gene. Trimming took 4 bases from V and 1 from J, leaving 9 bases between them. CDR3 loop: CASSPITGTDTQYF. The CDR3 nucleotides read TGTGCCAGCAGCCCTATTACCGGCACAGATACGCAGTATTTT.

The chain is built from TRBV7-8 and TRBJ1-1, with no clear D. The CDR3 spans 12 residues. V gave up 3 bases and J gave up 12 bases, with 14 bases separating them. Germline CDR1 SGHVS, CDR2 FQNEAQ. CDR3 sequence reads: CASSLGPRKTFF. CDR3 nucleotide sequence: TGTGCCAGCAGCTTGGGTCCGAGGAAAACTTTCTTT.

The chain combines TRBV4-2 with TRBJ2-3; 10 nucleotides align to TRBD2. After removal of 4 bases from V and 1 base from J, the junction contained 8 bases not matched to a gene. Germline assignment: CDR1 LGHNA and CDR2 YNFKEQ. The CDR3 runs 17 residues. The CDR3, as DNA: TGTGCCAGCAGCCCTAGCGGGACTAGCGTGGGCACAGATACGCAGTATTTT. Residues: CASSPSGTSVGTDTQYF.

The J gene is TRBJ1-3, the V gene TRBV28; possibly TRBD1 for D (6 bases). In germline, CDR1 is MDHEN, CDR2 SYDVKM. There are 19 residues in the CDR3. V was clipped by 4 bases and J by 1 base, with 23 bases between them. The CDR3 DNA sequence: TGTGCCAGCAGTTCTACATTCGGGACACCTCGGGCGTCTGGAAACACCATATATTTT. Protein: CASSSTFGTPRASGNTIYF.

The chain uses TRBV2 and TRBJ1-1; 8 nucleotides align to TRBD1. The trim removed 3 bases at V and 9 bases at J, leaving 9 bases unmatched. Germline V lookup: CDR1 SNHLY, CDR2 FYNNEI. CDR3 size: 14 residues. The CDR3 loop reads CASSELPGGIKAFF. The CDR3 nucleotides read TGTGCCAGCAGTGAGTTACCAGGGGGCATTAAAGCTTTCTTT.

This clone has only one observation. The V and J genes are TRBV19 and TRBJ2-1; TRBD1 agrees at 9 bases. Germline-derived CDR1 and CDR2 are LNHDA and SQIVND (reference sequence). The CDR3 loop spans 16 amino acids. The J segment lost 4 bases and the V segment lost 5 bases, leaving 9 bases of the junction unmatched. CDR3 protein: CASSSIDRGEYNEQFF. As DNA, the CDR3 is TGTGCCAGTAGTTCCATTGACAGGGGGGAGTACAATGAGCAGTTCTTC.

This chain uses TRBV14 with TRBJ1-1; 12 nucleotides agree with TRBD1. Germline assignment: CDR1 SGHDN and CDR2 FVKESK. The CDR3 is made up of 16 amino acids. The J segment lost 6 bases and the V segment lost 3 bases, leaving 8 bases of the junction unmatched. The CDR3 DNA reads as TGTGCCAGCAGCCACGGGACAGGGGGCTACGGAGCTGAAGCTTTCTTT. Translating it yields CASSHGTGGYGAEAFF.

This chain links TRBV19 with TRBJ2-7, with a weak D call TRBD1 (5 bases). This CDR3 spans 14 amino acids. CDR1 and CDR2 (germline): LNHDA, SQIVND (reference sequence). V dropped 4 bases and J dropped 2 bases, with 12 bases sitting between them. CDR3 protein: CASSTGAGTYEQYF. CDR3 DNA sequence: TGTGCCAGTAGTACCGGCGCAGGGACCTACGAGCAGTACTTC.

In this sample, this clone turned up once. V gene TRBV5-4 combines with J gene TRBJ1-1; D is possibly TRBD1 (6 bases). Trimming shortened V by 0 bases and J by 7 bases, and 7 bases separated the two germline ends. The germline V gene encodes CDR1 SGHNT and CDR2 YYREEE (reference sequence). CDR3 size: 12 residues. The CDR3 protein is CASSLGGLEAFF. For the CDR3, the DNA is TGTGCCAGCAGCTTGGGGGGGCTTGAAGCTTTCTTT.

The rearrangement uses TRBV2 and TRBJ2-3, with 8 positions matching TRBD1. The germline gives CDR1 SNHLY, CDR2 FYNNEI. With V trimmed by 2 bases and J by 5 bases, 9 bases remained unmatched. This CDR3 has 16 residues. The CDR3 reads CASSELGPGGQDTQYF. CDR3 nucleotide sequence: TGTGCCAGCAGTGAATTAGGCCCAGGGGGCCAAGATACGCAGTATTTT. The full variable domain, rest sourced from reference TRBV2 and TRBJ2-3, is EPEVTQTPSHQVTQMGQEVILRCVPISNHLYFYWYRQILGQKVEFLVSFYNNEISEKSEIFDDQFSVERPDGSNFTLKIRSTKLEDSAMYFCASSELGPGGQDTQYFGPGTRLTVL.

The chain joins TRBV9 to TRBJ2-5; 9 nucleotides match TRBD1. The CDR3 is made up of 15 amino acids. Germline-derived CDR1 and CDR2 are SGDLS and YYNGEE. Losses at the gene ends were 1 base for V and 4 bases for J; bases not matched to a gene: 5. CDR3 sequence reads: CASSVQGQGLETQYF. DNA for the CDR3: TGTGCCAGCAGCGTACAGGGACAGGGCCTAGAGACCCAGTACTTC.

This clone has just a few counts. This sequence joins TRBV12-3 or TRBV12-4 and TRBJ2-1, with D unresolved. This CDR3 region has 11 residues. V was trimmed by 5 bases and J by 9 bases, leaving 8 bases between them. CDR3 loop: CASSPYGEQFF. The CDR3 DNA sequence: TGTGCCAGCAGTCCTTACGGTGAGCAGTTCTTC.

This chain connects TRBV7-9 to TRBJ1-2; a possible D gene is TRBD1 (6 bases). V was shortened by 3 bases and J by 0 bases, with 14 bases between the two germline ends. Germline values: CDR1 SEHNR, CDR2 FQNEAQ (reference sequence). The CDR3 totals 16 residues. The CDR3 loop reads CASSFSGAGANYGYTF. DNA of the CDR3: TGTGCCAGCAGCTTTTCTGGGGCAGGGGCTAACTATGGCTACACCTTC.

This rearrangement joins TRBV3-1 (or the pseudogene TRBV3-2) to TRBJ1-1; D gene ambiguous. Trimming took 0 bases from V and 8 from J, leaving 19 bases between them. The CDR3 extends over 16 amino acids. Germline V gene data show CDR1 as LGHDT and CDR2 as YNNKEL (reference sequence). The CDR3, as DNA: TGTGCCAGCAGCCAAGATCACCGGGGAAAGAGCGCGGAAGCTTTCTTT. It specifies CASSQDHRGKSAEAFF.

This chain uses TRBV25-1 with TRBJ2-7; 8 bases are shared with TRBD2. Germline V gives CDR1 MGHDK, CDR2 SYGVNS. With V trimmed by 1 base and J by 4 bases, 9 bases remained unmatched. CDR3 length: 16 residues. CDR3 nucleotides: TGTGCCAGCAGTGAATCAGACCTAGCGGGCGGTTACGAGCAGTACTTC. Amino acid sequence: CASSESDLAGGYEQYF.

This chain joins TRBV6-2 or TRBV6-3 and TRBJ2-1, with 9 bases matching TRBD2. Germline trimming cut 2 bases from V and 2 bases from J; bases unmatched to any gene: 10. The CDR3 is 18 amino acids. Per germline, CDR1 MNHEY and CDR2 SVGEGT. CDR3: CASSYPPGAGGAYNEQFF. The DNA of the CDR3 is TGTGCCAGCAGTTACCCTCCCGGTGCGGGGGGGGCCTACAATGAGCAGTTCTTC.

The sample holds a few counts of this clone. The V call is TRBV7-9, the J call TRBJ2-3; TRBD2 matches at 10 bases. The germline V gene encodes CDR1 SEHNR and CDR2 FQNEAQ (reference sequence). This CDR3 is built from 14 residues. V was pared by 3 bases and J by 5 bases, with 2 bases of the junction left unmatched. The CDR3 protein is CASSFEREGDTQYF. The CDR3 nucleotides read TGTGCCAGCAGCTTCGAGCGGGAGGGAGATACGCAGTATTTT.

Points on this clone: Germline and junction disagree at one end, which may indicate a read error. In the same sample, other DNA sequences code for this CDR3. The V gene is TRBV5-1, the J gene TRBJ2-7; 8 nucleotides line up with TRBD1. Germline V CDR1 and CDR2: SGHRS, YFSETQ. The CDR3 runs 15 residues. CDR3 nucleotides: TGCGCTAGCAGCTTGGTGTCAGGGGGCAGCTACGAGCAGTACTTC. As protein: CASSLVSGGSYEQYF. Supplemented by reference TRBV5-1 and TRBJ2-7, the full variable domain reads KAGVTQTPRYLIKTRGQQVTLSCSPISGHRSVSWYQQTPGQGLQFLFEYFSETQRNKGNFPGRFSGRQFSNSRSEMNVSTLELGDSALYLCASSLVSGGSYEQYFGPGTRLTVT.

The rearrangement joins TRBV6-2 or TRBV6-3 to TRBJ1-2; D is possibly TRBD1 (6 bases). The V and J ends lost 4 bases and 9 bases respectively, with 12 bases between them. The CDR3 runs to 12 residues. CDR1 is MNHEY, CDR2 SVGEGT, per germline. The DNA of the CDR3 is TGTGCCAGCAGTTCCTACAGGGCTAGCTACACCTTC. Protein sequence: CASSSYRASYTF.

The rearrangement links TRBV7-2 to TRBJ1-5, with D perhaps matching TRBD1 (6 bases). CDR3 length: 16 amino acids. V shed 5 bases and J shed 4 bases, with 18 bases lying between them. Germline CDR1 SGHTA, CDR2 FQGNSA. Written as DNA, the CDR3 is TGTGCCAGCAGCCCACCTGAGGGGGGGGTTAATCAGCCCCAGCATTTT. Translated: CASSPPEGGVNQPQHF.